This T cell receptor beta chain emerged from a study of blood T cell repertoires in COVID-19. Across the study: The United States, Italy and Spain provided the acute and convalescent COVID-19 samples. Sample material is recorded as cDNA or gDNA derived from T cells, B-cell-depleted T cells, or PBMCs.

Enrolled during active infection, Seattle patients were then followed longitudinally. Only in-frame clones appear in the TCRdb table, and some are missing; sequencing was by immunoSEQ multiplex PCR. The data show approximately 93,000 clones, about 91% seen once. Germline V gene data show CDR1 as LGHNT and CDR2 as FRNRAP. The CDR3 has 13 residues. The ends were cut back, 9 bases at V and 3 bases at J, with 12 bases in the middle. The V call is TRBV12-5, the J call TRBJ2-1; no firm D call. The receptor was derived from a man aged 50 to 60 with COVID-19, enrolled during active disease. What was sequenced was peripheral blood. The CDR3 DNA sequence: TGTGCTAGCGGCCGAGGATACTACAATGAGCAGTTCTTC. It encodes CASGRGYYNEQFF.